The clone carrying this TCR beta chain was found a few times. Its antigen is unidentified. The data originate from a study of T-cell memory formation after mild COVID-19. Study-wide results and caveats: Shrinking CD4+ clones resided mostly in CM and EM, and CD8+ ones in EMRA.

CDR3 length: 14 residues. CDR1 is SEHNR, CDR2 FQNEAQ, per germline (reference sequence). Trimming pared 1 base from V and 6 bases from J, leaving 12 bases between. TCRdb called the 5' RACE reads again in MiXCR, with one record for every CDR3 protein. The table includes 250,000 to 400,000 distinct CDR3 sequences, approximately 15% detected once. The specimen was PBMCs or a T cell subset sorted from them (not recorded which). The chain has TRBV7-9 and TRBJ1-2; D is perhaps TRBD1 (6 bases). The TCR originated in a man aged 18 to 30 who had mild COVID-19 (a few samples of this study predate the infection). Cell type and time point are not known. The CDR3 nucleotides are TGTGCCAGCAGCTTAGAGGGGGGCATCGATGGCTACACCTTC. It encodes CASSLEGGIDGYTF.